The 13 T cell receptor beta chains below come from one sample, sequenced in a study of beta chain features in type 1 diabetes. Expressed TCRB transcripts were sequenced, since all the RNA that had been isolated was reverse transcribed. This table comes from immunoSEQ multiplex PCR, and its TCRdb copy is limited to in-frame clones, with some not included. The table shows over 100,000 clones, with roughly 40% occurring only once. The specimen sequenced was stem cell memory CD4+ T cells from blood. The receptors derive from a woman under 30 in good health.

This clone showed up just a few times. The rearrangement links TRBV27 to TRBJ2-1; 11 bases align to TRBD2. Germline V gene data show CDR1 as MNHEY and CDR2 as SMNVEV (reference sequence). The CDR3 loop spans 16 amino acids. V lost 6 bases to trimming and J lost 4 bases; unmatched junction nucleotides: 8. CDR3 region: CASSTLTSGGYNEQFF. The DNA for the CDR3 is TGTGCCAGCAGCACCTTAACTAGCGGGGGTTACAATGAGCAGTTCTTC.

J is TRBJ1-5 and V is TRBV4-1; D gene unclear. Looked up from germline, CDR1 is MGHRA and CDR2 is YSYEKL. This CDR3 has 17 amino acids. V dropped 2 bases and J dropped 5 bases, with 19 bases sitting between them. CDR3 loop: CASSQRDYGLSYQPQHF. CDR3 DNA: TGCGCCAGCAGCCAACGTGACTATGGACTGAGTTATCAGCCCCAGCATTTT.

This rearrangement joins TRBV11-2 to TRBJ2-5, with 12 bases matching TRBD1. Germline lookup yields CDR1 SGHAT and CDR2 FQNNGV. Trimming cost V 5 bases and J 5 bases; bases outside gene matches: 12. This CDR3 comprises 17 residues. CDR3 residues: CASSPPPGTGGFETQYF. Here the CDR3 DNA reads TGTGCCAGCAGCCCCCCGCCCGGGACAGGGGGCTTCGAGACCCAGTACTTC. The full variable domain, its missing parts supplied by reference TRBV11-2 and TRBJ2-5, is EAGVAQSPRYKIIEKRQSVAFWCNPISGHATLYWYQQILGQGPKLLIQFQNNGVVDDSQLPKDRFSAERLKGVDSTLKIQPAKLEDSAVYLCASSPPPGTGGFETQYFGPGTRLLVL.

The J gene is TRBJ1-2, the V gene TRBV5-4, with TRBD1 as a possible D gene (6 bases). Germline V gene data show CDR1 as SGHNT and CDR2 as YYREEE (reference sequence). CDR3 length: 15 residues. Trimming removed 3 bases from V and 2 bases from J, with 14 bases in between. CDR3 sequence reads: CASSSSGVVNYGYTF. In DNA, the CDR3 is TGTGCCAGCAGCTCTTCAGGGGTTGTCAACTATGGCTACACCTTC.

This clone appeared a few times. V gene TRBV29-1 combines with J gene TRBJ2-2, with 7 bases fitting TRBD1. Germline V CDR1 and CDR2: SQVTM, ANQGSEA. The J segment lost 0 bases and the V segment lost 7 bases, leaving 5 bases of the junction unmatched. The CDR3 is made up of 14 amino acids. CDR3 DNA sequence: TGCAGCGGGTTTCAGGGGGCGAACACCGGGGAGCTGTTTTTT. This encodes CSGFQGANTGELFF.

This clone has a handful of counts. The gene calls are TRBV28 and TRBJ1-5, with 11 bases matching TRBD1. Germline V gives CDR1 MDHEN, CDR2 SYDVKM. The length of the CDR3 is 14 residues. V was clipped by 7 bases and J by 6 bases; unmatched bases: 5. The CDR3 region is CASKGQGAGQPQHF. The CDR3 DNA reads as TGTGCCAGCAAAGGACAGGGGGCCGGTCAGCCCCAGCATTTT.

This clone was seen a few times. This sequence joins TRBV18 and TRBJ1-5; perhaps TRBD1 as D (6 bases). CDR1 KGHSH and CDR2 LQKENI come from the germline V gene. CDR3 length: 15 amino acids. V gave up 3 bases and J gave up 7 bases, with 16 bases separating them. CDR3 amino acids: CASSPGSSGVQPQHF. The CDR3 nucleotides read TGTGCCAGCTCACCGGGGTCATCAGGGGTCCAGCCCCAGCATTTT.

This chain links TRBV13 with TRBJ2-3, with 10 bases lining up with TRBD1. There are 14 residues in the CDR3. Losses at the gene ends were 7 bases for V and 5 bases for J; bases not matched to a gene: 6. From germline, CDR1 is PRHDT and CDR2 FYEKMQ (reference sequence). The DNA of the CDR3 is TGTGCCAGCACGGACAGGGGGTTCAGAGATACGCAGTATTTT. Protein: CASTDRGFRDTQYF.

The chain employs TRBV5-6 and TRBJ1-1, with 7 positions matching TRBD1. CDR3 length equals 14 residues. Trimming at V came to 0 bases and at J to 11 bases, leaving 10 bases not matched to a gene. The germline CDR1 and CDR2 sequences are SGHDT and YYEEEE. The CDR3 DNA reads as TGTGCCAGCAGCTTGGGGGATACAGGGGCTTGGGCTTTCTTT. This encodes CASSLGDTGAWAFF.

The V and J genes are TRBV2 and TRBJ2-7; 7 bases map to TRBD1. Germline CDR1 and CDR2: SNHLY and FYNNEI. V lost 6 bases and J lost 2; bases outside the gene matches: 7. The CDR3 runs 14 residues. The chain's CDR3 is CASRTGIGAYEQYF. The CDR3 DNA reads as TGTGCCAGCAGGACAGGGATTGGCGCCTACGAGCAGTACTTC.

This chain connects TRBV30 to TRBJ2-7; 7 nucleotides match TRBD1. The CDR3 totals 16 residues. The V and J ends lost 0 bases and 10 bases, in that order; junction bases with no gene match: 18. Germline V gives CDR1 GTSNPN, CDR2 SVGIG (reference sequence). In DNA form, the CDR3 reads TGTGCCTGGAGTGTATATATAGGGGGCCTTACCACCGCACAGTACTTC. It yields the protein CAWSVYIGGLTTAQYF.

The J gene is TRBJ2-1, the V gene TRBV15; D unclear. The germline CDR1 and CDR2 sequences are LNHNV and YYDKDF (reference sequence). The germline V and J ends were trimmed by 0 bases and 10 bases, with 7 bases remaining between them. This CDR3 has 12 residues. DNA for the CDR3: TGTGCCACCAGCAGAGATCGCAGGGAGCAGTTCTTC. Encoded protein: CATSRDRREQFF.

This clone was recorded a few times. This chain joins TRBV30 and TRBJ2-1, with 9 bases fitting TRBD2. Germline values: CDR1 GTSNPN, CDR2 SVGIG (reference sequence). The length of the CDR3 is 15 residues. With V trimmed by 1 base and J by 8 bases, 9 bases remained unmatched. The CDR3 region is CAWSAGLAIVYEQFF. Here the CDR3 DNA reads TGTGCCTGGAGTGCGGGACTAGCTATCGTCTATGAGCAGTTCTTC.